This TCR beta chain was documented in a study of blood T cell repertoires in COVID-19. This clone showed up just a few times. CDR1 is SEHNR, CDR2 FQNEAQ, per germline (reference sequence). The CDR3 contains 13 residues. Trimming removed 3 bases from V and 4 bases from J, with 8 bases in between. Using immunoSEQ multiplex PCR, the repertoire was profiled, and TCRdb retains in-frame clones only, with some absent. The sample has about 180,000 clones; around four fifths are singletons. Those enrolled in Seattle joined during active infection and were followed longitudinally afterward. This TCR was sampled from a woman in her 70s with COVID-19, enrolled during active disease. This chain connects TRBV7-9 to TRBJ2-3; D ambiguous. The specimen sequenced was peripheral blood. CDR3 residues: CASSFFPSDTQYF. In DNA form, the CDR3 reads TGTGCCAGCAGCTTCTTTCCCTCAGATACGCAGTATTTT. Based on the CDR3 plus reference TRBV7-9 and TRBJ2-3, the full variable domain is DTGVSQNPRHKITKRGQNVTFRCDPISEHNRLYWYRQTLGQGPEFLTYFQNEAQLEKSRLLSDRFSAERPKGSFSTLEIQRTEQGDSAMYLCASSFFPSDTQYFGPGTRLTVL.